Sequencing of this T cell receptor beta chain was carried out in a study of cytomegalovirus exposure and HLA in healthy donors. From germline, CDR1 is SNHLY and CDR2 FYNNEI. The CDR3 sequence is 13 residues long. The V and J ends lost 4 bases and 1 base respectively, with 7 bases between them. Researchers ran the PCR with 60 Vbeta and 13 Jbeta primers. Some clones are missing from TCRdb's copy, which holds only in-frame ones; the method was immunoSEQ multiplex PCR. Found here are more than 95,000 clones, 60% to 85% of them singletons; the top ten hold approximately 1.3%. Nominally healthy donors provided the samples, though records likely missed some immune exposures.

The receptor comes from a female donor in good health and CMV-seronegative. The V gene is TRBV2, the J gene TRBJ1-1; no clear D. The sample comprised PBMCs. CDR3 residues: CASSVSRNTEAFF. The CDR3 DNA reads TGTGCCAGCAGTGTATCCAGGAACACTGAAGCTTTCTTT.